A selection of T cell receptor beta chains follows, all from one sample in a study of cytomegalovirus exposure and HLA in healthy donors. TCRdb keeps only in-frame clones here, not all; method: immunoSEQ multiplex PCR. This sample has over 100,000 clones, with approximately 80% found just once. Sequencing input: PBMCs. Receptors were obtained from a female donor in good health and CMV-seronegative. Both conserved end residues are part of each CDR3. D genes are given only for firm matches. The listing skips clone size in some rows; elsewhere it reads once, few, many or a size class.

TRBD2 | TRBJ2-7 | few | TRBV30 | CAWRVLATYEQYF | TGTGCCTGGAGGGTACTAGCGACCTACGAGCAGTACTTC
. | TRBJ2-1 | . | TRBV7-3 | CASSLTPGATYNEQFF | TGTGCCAGCAGCTTAACGCCAGGGGCCACGTACAATGAGCAGTTCTTC
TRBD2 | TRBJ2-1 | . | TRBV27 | CASSWGGRPFHNEQFF | TGTGCCAGCAGTTGGGGCGGGAGGCCCTTCCACAATGAGCAGTTCTTC
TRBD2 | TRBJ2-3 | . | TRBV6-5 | CASSYDGGGTDTQYF | TGTGCCAGCAGTTACGATGGGGGGGGCACAGATACGCAGTATTTT
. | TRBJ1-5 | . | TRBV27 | CASSLNGQPQHF | TGTGCCAGCAGTTTGAACGGTCAGCCCCAGCATTTT
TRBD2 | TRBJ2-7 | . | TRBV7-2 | CASSRTSIYEQYF | TGTGCCAGCAGCCGGACTAGCATCTACGAGCAGTACTTC
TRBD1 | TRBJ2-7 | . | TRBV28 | CASSLDRAYEQYF | TGTGCCAGCAGCCTAGACAGGGCCTACGAGCAGTACTTC
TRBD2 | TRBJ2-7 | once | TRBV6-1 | CASSDPGAGGGYEQYF | TGTGCCAGCAGTGACCCGGGGGCGGGAGGAGGGTACGAGCAGTACTTC
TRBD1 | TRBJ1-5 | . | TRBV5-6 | CASSRRGTGDQPQHF | TGTGCCAGCAGCAGGCGGGGGACAGGGGATCAGCCCCAGCATTTT
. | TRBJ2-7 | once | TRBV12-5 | CASGLSGSSEQYF | TGTGCTAGTGGTTTGTCAGGGTCGAGCGAGCAGTACTTC
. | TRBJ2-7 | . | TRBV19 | CATMGHLTYEQYF | TGTGCCACCATGGGACACTTGACCTACGAGCAGTACTTC
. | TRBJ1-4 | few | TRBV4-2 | CASSPPIQGPNEKLFF | TGTGCCAGCAGCCCCCCTATACAGGGTCCTAATGAAAAACTGTTTTTT
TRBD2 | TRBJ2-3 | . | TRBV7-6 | CASSWSGSTDTQYF | TGTGCCAGCAGCTGGAGCGGGAGTACAGATACGCAGTATTTT
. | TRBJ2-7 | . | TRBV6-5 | CASSYGFGDYEQYF | TGTGCCAGCAGTTACGGTTTCGGGGACTACGAGCAGTACTTC
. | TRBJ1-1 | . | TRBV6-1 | CASRVHRAGTEAFF | TGTGCCAGCAGGGTCCACAGGGCGGGCACTGAAGCTTTCTTT
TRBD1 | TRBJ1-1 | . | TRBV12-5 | CASGSAGQGVTEAFF | TGTGCTAGTGGTTCCGCCGGGCAGGGGGTTACTGAAGCTTTCTTT
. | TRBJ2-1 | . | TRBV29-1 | CSVDPPSDDEQFF | TGCAGCGTTGACCCACCTAGCGACGATGAGCAGTTCTTC
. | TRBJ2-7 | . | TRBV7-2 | CASSFGVAGLGYEQYF | TGTGCCAGCAGCTTTGGAGTGGCAGGGTTGGGTTACGAGCAGTACTTC
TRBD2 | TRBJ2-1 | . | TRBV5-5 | CASSVLAGGSGNEQFF | TGTGCCAGCAGCGTACTAGCGGGAGGTTCTGGCAATGAGCAGTTCTTC
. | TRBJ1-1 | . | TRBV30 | CAWSVPGRGRLFF | TGTGCCTGGAGTGTACCGGGGAGGGGCCGCCTGTTCTTT
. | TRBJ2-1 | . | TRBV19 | CASNSAFSYNEQFF | TGTGCCAGTAATTCCGCGTTCTCCTACAATGAGCAGTTCTTC
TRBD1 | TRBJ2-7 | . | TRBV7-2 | CASRRGRSSYEQYF | TGTGCCAGCAGGAGGGGGCGGTCATCCTACGAGCAGTACTTC
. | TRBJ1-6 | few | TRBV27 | CASSFTRRYNSPLHF | TGTGCCAGCAGTTTTACGCGGCGGTATAATTCACCCCTCCACTTT
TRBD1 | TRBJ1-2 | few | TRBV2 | CASSVDRTGAGYTF | TGTGCCAGCAGTGTTGATCGGACAGGGGCCGGCTACACCTTC
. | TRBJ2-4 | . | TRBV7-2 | CASSLGGIRGIQYF | TGTGCCAGCAGCTTAGGGGGTATTAGGGGCATTCAGTACTTC
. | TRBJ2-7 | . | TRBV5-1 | CASSPDSLEQYF | TGCGCCAGCAGCCCGGACAGTCTCGAGCAGTACTTC
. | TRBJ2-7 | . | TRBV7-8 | CASSPQPLTSYEQYF | TGTGCCAGCAGCCCACAGCCGTTAACCTCCTACGAGCAGTACTTC